This T cell receptor beta chain was recovered during a study of blood T cell repertoires in COVID-19. V lost 4 bases and J lost 4; bases outside the gene matches: 4. The germline V gene has CDR1 WNHNN and CDR2 SYGVQD (reference sequence). This CDR3 spans 14 amino acids. In the authors' workflow: Amplification of reference gene primers was used by the study to estimate nucleated cell counts. Using immunoSEQ multiplex PCR, the repertoire was profiled, and TCRdb retains in-frame clones only, with some absent. The V and J calls and clone size are taken from that table; D and trimming were inferred from the DNA. The sample gives roughly 200,000 clones, around four fifths of which show up once; 6.5% to 7.5% is in the top ten.

The chain employs TRBV10-1 and TRBJ1-2; 9 bases align to TRBD1. The sequencing sample was made of peripheral blood. The sequence derives from a woman in her thirties or forties with COVID-19, enrolled during active disease. CDR3 sequence: CASSGDRGSYGYTF. The CDR3 DNA reads as TGCGCCAGCAGTGGAGACAGGGGGAGCTATGGCTACACCTTC.